This T cell receptor beta chain stems from a study of CD8 T cells in Susac syndrome. An amount of RNA that ranged from about 0.45 to 1 ug was reverse transcribed with random hexamers. The amplification used immunoSEQ multiplex PCR on TCR beta CDR3; it spanned 54 Vbeta and 13 Jbeta. Using its own MiXCR run on the immunoSEQ multiplex PCR reads, TCRdb lists one record per CDR3 protein. The table records about 300,000 distinct CDR3 sequences, almost 85% of them present only once. The CDR3 runs 15 residues. Germline CDR1 reads MGHRA; CDR2 reads YSYEKL. The ends lost 7 bases at V and 6 bases at J; junction bases unmatched: 6.

Input material: CD8+ T cells from PBMCs. The clonotype originates from a human donor with multiple sclerosis. The chain has TRBV4-1 and TRBJ2-1, with 13 bases that match TRBD2. The CDR3 here is CASIRTSGSSNEQFF. The CDR3 coding sequence is TGCGCCAGCATACGGACTAGCGGGAGTAGCAATGAGCAGTTCTTC.